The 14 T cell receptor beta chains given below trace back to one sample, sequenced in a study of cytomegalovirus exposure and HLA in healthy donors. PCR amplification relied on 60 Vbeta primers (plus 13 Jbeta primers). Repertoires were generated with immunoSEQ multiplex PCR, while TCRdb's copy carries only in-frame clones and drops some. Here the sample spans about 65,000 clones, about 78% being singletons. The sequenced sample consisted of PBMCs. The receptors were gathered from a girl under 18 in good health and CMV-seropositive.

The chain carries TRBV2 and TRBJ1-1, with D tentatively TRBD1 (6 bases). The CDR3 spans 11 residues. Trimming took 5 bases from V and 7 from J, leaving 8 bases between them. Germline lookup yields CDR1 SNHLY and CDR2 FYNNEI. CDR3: CASSPRGEAFF. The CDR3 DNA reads TGTGCCAGCAGTCCCAGGGGTGAAGCTTTCTTT.

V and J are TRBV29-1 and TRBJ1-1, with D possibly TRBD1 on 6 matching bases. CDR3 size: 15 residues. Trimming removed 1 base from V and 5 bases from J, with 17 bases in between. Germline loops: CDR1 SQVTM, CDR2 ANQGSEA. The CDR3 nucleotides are TGCAGCGTTGAAGGCGGGGCAGGGGAGGGGACTGAAGCTTTCTTT. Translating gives CSVEGGAGEGTEAFF.

The CDR3 loop is CASSLGGPSSYNEQFF. The DNA of the CDR3 is TGTGCCAGCAGCCTGGGGGGGCCGAGCTCCTACAATGAGCAGTTCTTC. V gene TRBV9 combines with J gene TRBJ2-1, with D possibly TRBD2 on 7 matching bases. The germline V gene encodes CDR1 SGDLS and CDR2 YYNGEE. The CDR3 covers 16 residues. Trimming pared 4 bases from V and 0 bases from J, leaving 14 bases between.

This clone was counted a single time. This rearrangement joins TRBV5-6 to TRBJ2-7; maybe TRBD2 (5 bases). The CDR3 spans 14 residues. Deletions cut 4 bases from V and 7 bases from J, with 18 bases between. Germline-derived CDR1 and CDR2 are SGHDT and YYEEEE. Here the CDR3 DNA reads TGTGCCAGCAGCGCGGCCCGACTAAACAAAGAGCAGTACTTC. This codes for CASSAARLNKEQYF.

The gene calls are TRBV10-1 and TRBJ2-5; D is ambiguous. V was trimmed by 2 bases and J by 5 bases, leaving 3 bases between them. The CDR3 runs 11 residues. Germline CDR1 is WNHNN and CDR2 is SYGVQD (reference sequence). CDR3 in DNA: TGCGCCAGCAGTGAGGAGGAGACCCAGTACTTC. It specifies CASSEEETQYF.

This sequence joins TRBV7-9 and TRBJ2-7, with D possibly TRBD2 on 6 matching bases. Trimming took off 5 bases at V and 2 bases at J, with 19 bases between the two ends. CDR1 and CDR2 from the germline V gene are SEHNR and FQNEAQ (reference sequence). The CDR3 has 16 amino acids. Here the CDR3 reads CASSPIKRRDAYEQYF. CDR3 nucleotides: TGTGCCAGCAGCCCCATCAAAAGGAGGGATGCCTACGAGCAGTACTTC.

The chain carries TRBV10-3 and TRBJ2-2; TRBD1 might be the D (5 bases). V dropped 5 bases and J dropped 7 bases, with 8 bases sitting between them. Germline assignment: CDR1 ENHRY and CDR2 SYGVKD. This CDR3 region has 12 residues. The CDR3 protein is CAISKGNGELFF. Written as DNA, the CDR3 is TGTGCCATCAGTAAGGGGAACGGGGAGCTGTTTTTT.

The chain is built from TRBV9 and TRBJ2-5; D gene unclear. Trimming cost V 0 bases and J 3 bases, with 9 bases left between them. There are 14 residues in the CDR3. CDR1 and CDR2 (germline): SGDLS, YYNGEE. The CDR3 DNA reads TGTGCCAGCAGCGTAGGCGCCAAGAAAGAGACCCAGTACTTC. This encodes CASSVGAKKETQYF.

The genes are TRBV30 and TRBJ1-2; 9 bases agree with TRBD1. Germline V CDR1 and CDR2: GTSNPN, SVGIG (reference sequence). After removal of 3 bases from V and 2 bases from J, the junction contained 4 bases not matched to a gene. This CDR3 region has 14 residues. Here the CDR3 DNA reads TGTGCCTGGAGCCCCGACAGGGGGAACTATGGCTACACCTTC. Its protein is CAWSPDRGNYGYTF.

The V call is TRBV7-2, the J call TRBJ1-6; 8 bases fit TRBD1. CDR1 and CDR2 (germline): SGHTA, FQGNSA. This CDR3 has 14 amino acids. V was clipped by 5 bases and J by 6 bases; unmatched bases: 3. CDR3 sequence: CASSQGAFNSPLHF. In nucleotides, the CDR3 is TGTGCCAGCAGCCAGGGGGCGTTTAATTCACCCCTCCACTTT.

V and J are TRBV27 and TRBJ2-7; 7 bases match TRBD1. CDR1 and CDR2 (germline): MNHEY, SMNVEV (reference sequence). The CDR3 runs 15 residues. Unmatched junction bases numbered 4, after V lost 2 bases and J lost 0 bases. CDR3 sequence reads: CASSLLGQSSYEQYF. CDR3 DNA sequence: TGTGCCAGCAGTTTACTGGGACAGTCCTCCTACGAGCAGTACTTC.

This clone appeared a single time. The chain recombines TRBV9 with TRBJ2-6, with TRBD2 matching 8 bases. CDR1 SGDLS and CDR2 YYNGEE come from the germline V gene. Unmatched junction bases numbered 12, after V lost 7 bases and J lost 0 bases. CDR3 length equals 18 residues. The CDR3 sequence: CASSQQRGIDSGANVLTF. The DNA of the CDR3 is TGTGCCAGCTCTCAGCAGCGGGGGATTGACTCTGGGGCCAACGTCCTGACTTTC.

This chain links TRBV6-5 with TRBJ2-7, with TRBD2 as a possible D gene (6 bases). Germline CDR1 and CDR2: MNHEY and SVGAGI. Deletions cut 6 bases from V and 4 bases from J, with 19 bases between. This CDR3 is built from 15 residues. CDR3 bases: TGTGCCAGCAGAAAAAACGGGACTCCACAATACGAGCAGTACTTC. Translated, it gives CASRKNGTPQYEQYF.

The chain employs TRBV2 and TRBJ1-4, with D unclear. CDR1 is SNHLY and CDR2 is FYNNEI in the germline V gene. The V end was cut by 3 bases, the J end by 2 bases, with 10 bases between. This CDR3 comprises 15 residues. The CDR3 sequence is CASSDARDTNEKLFF. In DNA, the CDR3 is TGTGCCAGCAGTGATGCTAGAGACACTAATGAAAAACTGTTTTTT.